This TCR beta chain is drawn from a study of cytomegalovirus exposure and HLA in healthy donors. In the study overall: A later analysis reported the 90 to 150 validation repertoires used the same platform as the roughly 700 first-cohort repertoires. Overall study results and limits: While the bulk of TCR sequences proved rare, some public TCRs turned up in many donors. Later, an analysis found that TCR clusters from the first cohort tended to co-occur in the 110 or so validation repertoires. In vitro, a few CMV-associated chains proved specific for CMV antigens.

In the case of this clone: The antigen is unknown.

Libraries were prepared by immunoSEQ multiplex PCR; TCRdb keeps only in-frame clonotypes and omits some of them. The table lists about 190,000 clones, roughly 88% of them singletons. V dropped 4 bases and J dropped 2; count of bases not matched to a gene: 6. CDR1 is SGHRS and CDR2 is YFSETQ in the germline V gene. This CDR3 spans 15 amino acids. Specimen: PBMCs. The V call is TRBV5-1, the J call TRBJ1-2; 9 bases map to TRBD1. This clonotype was sampled from a woman between 18 and 29 years old in good health and CMV-seronegative. The CDR3 loop reads CASSLMTGGNYGYTF. The CDR3 nucleotides are TGCGCCAGCAGCCTAATGACAGGGGGAAACTATGGCTACACCTTC. Combining the CDR3 with reference TRBV5-1 and TRBJ1-2 gives the whole variable domain KAGVTQTPRYLIKTRGQQVTLSCSPISGHRSVSWYQQTPGQGLQFLFEYFSETQRNKGNFPGRFSGRQFSNSRSEMNVSTLELGDSALYLCASSLMTGGNYGYTFGSGTRLTVV.